The sequence of this T cell receptor beta chain was determined in a study of blood T cell repertoires in COVID-19. Study at large: There were acute and convalescent COVID-19 samples, and they came from the United States, Italy and Spain. In each case, the material was cDNA or gDNA derived from T cells, B-cell-depleted T cells, or PBMCs.

The method was immunoSEQ multiplex PCR; TCRdb's version includes in-frame clones alone and lacks a portion of them. The repertoire holds about 87,000 clones, with roughly 86% as singletons. This clonotype originated in a man aged 35 to 55 with acute or convalescent COVID-19. Material: peripheral blood.

This CDR3 reads CATSDSGTDYGYTF. The CDR3 bases are TGTGCCACCAGTGATTCGGGGACAGATTATGGCTACACCTTC. The chain uses TRBV24-1 and TRBJ1-2, with 7 bases fitting TRBD1. V lost 2 bases and J lost 5; bases outside the gene matches: 4. This CDR3 contains 14 residues. Germline V gene lookup returns CDR1 KGHDR and CDR2 SFDVKD.